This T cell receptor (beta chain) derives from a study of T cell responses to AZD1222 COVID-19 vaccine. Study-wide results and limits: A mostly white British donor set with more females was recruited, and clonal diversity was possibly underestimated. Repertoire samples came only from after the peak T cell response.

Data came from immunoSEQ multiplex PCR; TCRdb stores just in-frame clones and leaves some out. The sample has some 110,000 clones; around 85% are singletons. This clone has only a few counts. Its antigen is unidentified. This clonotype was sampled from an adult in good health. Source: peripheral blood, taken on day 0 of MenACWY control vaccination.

DNA of the CDR3: TGTGCCAGCAGTTTCGGCGAGAGGCCCCAGCATTTT. Translated: CASSFGERPQHF. The gene calls are TRBV12-3 or TRBV12-4 and TRBJ1-5; D is undetermined. Trimming removed 3 bases at V and 9 bases at J, with 9 bases between. This CDR3 comprises 12 residues.